The TCR beta chain under discussion was sequenced for a study of siplizumab effects on memory and regulatory T cells. TCRdb's table, derived via immunoSEQ multiplex PCR, lists solely in-frame clones and lacks some. The sample has about 91,000 clones, approximately 94% seen once; the top ten hold 6.5%. Germline values: CDR1 ENHRY, CDR2 SYGVKD. The CDR3 is 13 residues long. The V and J ends lost 7 bases and 0 bases respectively, with 9 bases between them. The sequencing input was CD8+ T cells sorted from blood. This sequence joins TRBV10-3 and TRBJ1-1; the D is unclear. The TCR originated in a human donor in good health. CDR3 in DNA: TGTGCCATCACCGAAGGGTTGAACACTGAAGCTTTCTTT. Translation: CAITEGLNTEAFF.